The rows below give T cell receptor beta chains drawn from one sample of a study of control samples from healthy donors and cancer patients. Some clones are missing from TCRdb's copy, which holds only in-frame ones; the method was immunoSEQ multiplex PCR. The table lists 130,000 to 150,000 clones, 85% to 95% of them singletons, with more than 13% in the top ten. Sequencing input: PBMCs. These receptors all come from a man aged 55 to 70 with colorectal cancer. Both conserved end residues are part of each CDR3. Fields, in order: J gene, V gene, CDR3 length, CDR3 protein.

j_call: TRBJ1-1
v_call: TRBV19
cdr3_length: 16
cdr3_aa: CASSEIQQGLNTEAFF

j_call: TRBJ2-1
v_call: TRBV7-8
cdr3_length: 16
cdr3_aa: CASSFDGGASRNEQFF

j_call: TRBJ1-2
v_call: TRBV11-2
cdr3_length: 16
cdr3_aa: CASSLVGRHRGHGYTF

j_call: TRBJ2-3
v_call: TRBV5-1
cdr3_length: 15
cdr3_aa: CASSWGAGGTDTQYF

j_call: TRBJ1-4
v_call: TRBV2
cdr3_length: 12
cdr3_aa: CASREGNEKLFF

j_call: TRBJ2-5
v_call: TRBV18
cdr3_length: 16
cdr3_aa: CASSPFAGGPQETQYF

j_call: TRBJ1-2
v_call: TRBV28
cdr3_length: 12
cdr3_aa: CASSFPNYGYTF

j_call: TRBJ2-1
v_call: TRBV7-9
cdr3_length: 17
cdr3_aa: CASSFSFGVNSNNEQFF

j_call: TRBJ2-7
v_call: TRBV28
cdr3_length: 16
cdr3_aa: CASFGTGAQWATEQYF

j_call: TRBJ2-5
v_call: TRBV6-6
cdr3_length: 12
cdr3_aa: CASSSTEETQYF

j_call: TRBJ2-6
v_call: TRBV5-4
cdr3_length: 17
cdr3_aa: CASSRQGMISGANVLTF

j_call: TRBJ2-3
v_call: TRBV7-9
cdr3_length: 16
cdr3_aa: CASSLNIGGASDTQYF

j_call: TRBJ2-1
v_call: TRBV7-9
cdr3_length: 18
cdr3_aa: CASSSPTGGQGIYNEQFF

j_call: TRBJ1-1
v_call: TRBV5-1
cdr3_length: 13
cdr3_aa: CASSLWVNTEAFF

j_call: TRBJ1-1
v_call: TRBV5-6
cdr3_length: 12
cdr3_aa: CASSTGQARAFF

j_call: TRBJ1-1
v_call: TRBV30
cdr3_length: 12
cdr3_aa: CATNRDSTEAFF

j_call: TRBJ1-5
v_call: TRBV5-8
cdr3_length: 17
cdr3_aa: CASSLALGGEGNQPQHF

j_call: TRBJ1-6
v_call: TRBV6-6
cdr3_length: 15
cdr3_aa: CASGPGQGRNSPLHF

j_call: TRBJ1-2
v_call: TRBV9
cdr3_length: 17
cdr3_aa: CASSGTGTEGDDYGYTF

j_call: TRBJ1-3
v_call: TRBV5-1
cdr3_length: 15
cdr3_aa: CASSLGKGLGNTIYF

j_call: TRBJ1-4
v_call: TRBV6-6
cdr3_length: 11
cdr3_aa: CASSSNEKLFF

j_call: TRBJ1-2
v_call: TRBV7-9
cdr3_length: 13
cdr3_aa: CASSLAVNYGYTF

j_call: TRBJ1-1
v_call: TRBV5-1
cdr3_length: 15
cdr3_aa: CASSSQTGGFTEAFF

j_call: TRBJ2-7
v_call: TRBV4-1
cdr3_length: 15
cdr3_aa: CASSLLGDRWYEQYF

j_call: TRBJ2-7
v_call: TRBV18
cdr3_length: 14
cdr3_aa: CASSPTSSFYEQYF

j_call: TRBJ1-5
v_call: TRBV6-2/TRBV6-3
cdr3_length: 16
cdr3_aa: CASSNDRKPSNQPQHF

j_call: TRBJ2-3
v_call: TRBV5-1
cdr3_length: 16
cdr3_aa: CASSLFQIGGTDTQYF

j_call: TRBJ1-1
v_call: TRBV6-2/TRBV6-3
cdr3_length: 11
cdr3_aa: CASSYNREAFF

j_call: TRBJ2-5
v_call: TRBV5-1
cdr3_length: 15
cdr3_aa: CASSRFGQGAETQYF